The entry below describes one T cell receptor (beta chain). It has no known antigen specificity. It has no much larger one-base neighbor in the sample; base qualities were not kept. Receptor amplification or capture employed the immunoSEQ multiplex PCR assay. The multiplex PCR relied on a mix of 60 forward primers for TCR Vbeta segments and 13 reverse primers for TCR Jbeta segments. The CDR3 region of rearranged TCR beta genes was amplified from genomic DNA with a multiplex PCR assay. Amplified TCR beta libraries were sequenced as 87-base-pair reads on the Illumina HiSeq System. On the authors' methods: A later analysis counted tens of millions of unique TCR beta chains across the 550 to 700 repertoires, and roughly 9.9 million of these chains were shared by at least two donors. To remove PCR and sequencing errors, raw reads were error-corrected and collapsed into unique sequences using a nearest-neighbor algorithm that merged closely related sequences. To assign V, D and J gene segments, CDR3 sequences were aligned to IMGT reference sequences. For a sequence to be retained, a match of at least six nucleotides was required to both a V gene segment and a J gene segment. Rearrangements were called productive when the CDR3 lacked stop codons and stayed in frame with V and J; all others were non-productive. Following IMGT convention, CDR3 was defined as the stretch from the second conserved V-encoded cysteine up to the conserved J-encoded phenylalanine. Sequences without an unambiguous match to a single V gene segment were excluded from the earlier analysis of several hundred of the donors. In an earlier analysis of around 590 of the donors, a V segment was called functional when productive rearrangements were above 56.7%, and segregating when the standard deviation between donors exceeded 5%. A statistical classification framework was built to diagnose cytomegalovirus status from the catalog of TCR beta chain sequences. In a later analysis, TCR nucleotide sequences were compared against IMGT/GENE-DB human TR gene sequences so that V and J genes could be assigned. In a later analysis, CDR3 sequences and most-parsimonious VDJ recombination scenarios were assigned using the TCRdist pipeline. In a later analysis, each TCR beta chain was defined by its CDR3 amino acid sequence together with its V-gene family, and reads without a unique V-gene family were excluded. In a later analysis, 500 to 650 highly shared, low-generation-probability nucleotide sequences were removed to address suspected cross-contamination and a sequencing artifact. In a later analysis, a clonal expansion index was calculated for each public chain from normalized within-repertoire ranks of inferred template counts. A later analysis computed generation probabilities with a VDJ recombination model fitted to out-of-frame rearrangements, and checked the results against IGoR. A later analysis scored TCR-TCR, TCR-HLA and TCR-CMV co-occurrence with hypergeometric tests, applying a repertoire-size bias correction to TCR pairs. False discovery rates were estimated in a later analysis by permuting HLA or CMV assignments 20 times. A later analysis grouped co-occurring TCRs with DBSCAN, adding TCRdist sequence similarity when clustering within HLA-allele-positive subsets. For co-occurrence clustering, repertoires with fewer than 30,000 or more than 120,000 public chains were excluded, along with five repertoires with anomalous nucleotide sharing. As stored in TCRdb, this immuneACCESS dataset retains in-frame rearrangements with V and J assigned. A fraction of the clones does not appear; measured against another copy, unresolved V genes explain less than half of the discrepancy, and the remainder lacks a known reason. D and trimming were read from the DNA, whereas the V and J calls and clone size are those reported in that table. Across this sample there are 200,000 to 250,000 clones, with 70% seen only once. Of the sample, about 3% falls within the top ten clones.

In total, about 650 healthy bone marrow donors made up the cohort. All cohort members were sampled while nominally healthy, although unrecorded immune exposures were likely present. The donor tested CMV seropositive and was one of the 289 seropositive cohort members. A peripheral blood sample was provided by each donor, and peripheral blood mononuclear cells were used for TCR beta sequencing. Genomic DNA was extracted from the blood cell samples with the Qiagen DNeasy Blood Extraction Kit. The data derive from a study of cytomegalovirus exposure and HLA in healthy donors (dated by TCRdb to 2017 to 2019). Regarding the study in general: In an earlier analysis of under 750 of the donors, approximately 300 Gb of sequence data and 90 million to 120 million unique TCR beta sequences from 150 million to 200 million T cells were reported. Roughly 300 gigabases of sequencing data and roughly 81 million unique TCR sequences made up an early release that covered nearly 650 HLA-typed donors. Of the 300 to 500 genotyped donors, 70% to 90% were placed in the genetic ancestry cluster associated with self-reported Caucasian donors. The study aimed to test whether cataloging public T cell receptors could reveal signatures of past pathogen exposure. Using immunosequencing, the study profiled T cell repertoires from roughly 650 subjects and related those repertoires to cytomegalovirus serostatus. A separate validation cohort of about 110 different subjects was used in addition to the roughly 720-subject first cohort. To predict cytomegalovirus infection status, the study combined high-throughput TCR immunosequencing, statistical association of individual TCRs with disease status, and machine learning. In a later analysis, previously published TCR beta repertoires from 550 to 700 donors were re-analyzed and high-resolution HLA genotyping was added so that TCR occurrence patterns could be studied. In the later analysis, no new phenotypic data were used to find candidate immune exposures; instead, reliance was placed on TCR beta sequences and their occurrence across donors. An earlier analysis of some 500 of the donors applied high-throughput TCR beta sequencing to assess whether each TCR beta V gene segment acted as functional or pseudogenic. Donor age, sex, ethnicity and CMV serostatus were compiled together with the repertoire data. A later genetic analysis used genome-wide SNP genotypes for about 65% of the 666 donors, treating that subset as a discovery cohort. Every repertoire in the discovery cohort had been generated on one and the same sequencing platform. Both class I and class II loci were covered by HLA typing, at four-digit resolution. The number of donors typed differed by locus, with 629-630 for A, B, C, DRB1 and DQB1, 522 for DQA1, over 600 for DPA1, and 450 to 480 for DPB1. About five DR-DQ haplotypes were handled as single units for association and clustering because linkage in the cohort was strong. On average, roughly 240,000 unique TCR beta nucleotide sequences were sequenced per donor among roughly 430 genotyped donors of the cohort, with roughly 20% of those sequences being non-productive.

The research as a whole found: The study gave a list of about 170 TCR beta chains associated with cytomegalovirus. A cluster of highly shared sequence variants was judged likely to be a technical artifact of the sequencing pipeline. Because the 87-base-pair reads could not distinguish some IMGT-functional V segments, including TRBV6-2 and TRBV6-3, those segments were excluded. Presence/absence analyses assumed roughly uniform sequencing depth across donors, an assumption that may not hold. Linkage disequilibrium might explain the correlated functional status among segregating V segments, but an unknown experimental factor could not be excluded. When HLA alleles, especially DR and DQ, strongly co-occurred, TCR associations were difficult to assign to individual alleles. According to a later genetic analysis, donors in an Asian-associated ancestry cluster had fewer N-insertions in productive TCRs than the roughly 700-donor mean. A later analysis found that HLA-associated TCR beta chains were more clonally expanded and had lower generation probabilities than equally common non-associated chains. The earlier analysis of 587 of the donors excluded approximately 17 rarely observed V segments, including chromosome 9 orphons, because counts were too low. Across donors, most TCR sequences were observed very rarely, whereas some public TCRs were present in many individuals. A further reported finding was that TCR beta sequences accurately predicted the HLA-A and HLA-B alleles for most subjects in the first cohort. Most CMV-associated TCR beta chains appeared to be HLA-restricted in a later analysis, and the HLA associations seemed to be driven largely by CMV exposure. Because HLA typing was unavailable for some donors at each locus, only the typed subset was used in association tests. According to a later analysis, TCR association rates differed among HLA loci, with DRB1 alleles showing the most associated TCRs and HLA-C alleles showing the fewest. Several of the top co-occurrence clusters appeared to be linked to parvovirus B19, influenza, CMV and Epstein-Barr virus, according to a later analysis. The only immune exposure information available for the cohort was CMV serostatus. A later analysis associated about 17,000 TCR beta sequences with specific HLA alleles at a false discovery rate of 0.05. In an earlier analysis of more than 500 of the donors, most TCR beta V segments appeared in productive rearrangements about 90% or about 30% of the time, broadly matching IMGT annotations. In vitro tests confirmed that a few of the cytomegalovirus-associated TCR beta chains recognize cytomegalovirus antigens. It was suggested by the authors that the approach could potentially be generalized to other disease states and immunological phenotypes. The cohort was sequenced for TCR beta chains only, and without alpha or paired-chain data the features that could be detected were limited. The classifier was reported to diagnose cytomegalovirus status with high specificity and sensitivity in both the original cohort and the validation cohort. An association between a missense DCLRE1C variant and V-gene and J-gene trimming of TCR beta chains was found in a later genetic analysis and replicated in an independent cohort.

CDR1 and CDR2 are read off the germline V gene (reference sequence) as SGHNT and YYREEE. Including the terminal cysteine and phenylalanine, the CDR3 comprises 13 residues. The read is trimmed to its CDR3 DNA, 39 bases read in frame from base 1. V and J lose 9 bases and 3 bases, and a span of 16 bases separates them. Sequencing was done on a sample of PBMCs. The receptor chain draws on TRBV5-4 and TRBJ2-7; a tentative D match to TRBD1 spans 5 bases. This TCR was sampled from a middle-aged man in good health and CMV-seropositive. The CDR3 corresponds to CATSWQGGYEQYF. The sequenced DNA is TGTGCCACCTCTTGGCAGGGTGGCTACGAGCAGTACTTC.